This T cell receptor beta chain derives from a study of shared clonotypes between healthy human individuals. An even split of each subset's genomic DNA across several immunoSEQ plates was performed. This table comes from immunoSEQ multiplex PCR, and its TCRdb copy is limited to in-frame clones, with some not included. This table holds around 1.5 million clones, 95% to 99% found once. The CDR3 consists of 16 residues. The germline V gene has CDR1 SGHVS and CDR2 FNYEAQ. The V and J ends lost 2 bases and 0 bases respectively, with 11 bases between them. The chain recombines TRBV7-6 with TRBJ2-1; D remains unclear. Sequenced: naive CD4+ T cells sorted from blood. Documented subset: CD45RA+ positively selected. The sequence derives from a man in his thirties or forties in good health. The DNA for the CDR3 is TGTGCCAGCAGCTTACTCCGGCCCTCCTCCTACAATGAGCAGTTCTTC. Its protein is CASSLLRPSSYNEQFF.